This T cell receptor (beta chain) appears in the sequencing data of a study of OX40 agonist ivuxolimab in advanced cancers. Notes on the research overall: Ivuxolimab, which targeted the costimulatory receptor OX40 (CD134), was an agonistic, fully human IgG2 monoclonal antibody. Intravenous ivuxolimab was administered to patients every 2 weeks at six dose levels: 0.01, 0.1, 0.3, 1.5, 3 and 10 mg/kg. Of the roughly 51 dose-escalation patients, hepatocellular carcinoma was present in about 20, melanoma in around 15, renal cell carcinoma in 9 and head and neck cancer in 9. In the dose-escalation cohort, 82.7% of patients were male, and the mean age was roughly 60 years, with a range of about 20 to 79. Patients were allowed to have had prior anti-PD-1, anti-PD-L1 or anti-CTLA-4 therapy, and approximately 40% of the dose-escalation patients had been treated with checkpoint inhibitors. Three dose-escalation patients achieved partial responses, one with hepatocellular carcinoma and two with cutaneous melanoma. The purpose of peripheral TCRbeta sequencing was to test whether ivuxolimab changed TCR sequence diversity and led to clonal T-cell expansion. The paper reports the monotherapy dose-escalation portion (N of about 47 patients) of the phase I ivuxolimab trial.

Overall study results and their limits: In the 0.1-3.0 mg/kg groups, partial responders had among the lowest normalized peripheral clonal expansion, particularly in CD8+ T cells. At doses from 0.1 to 3.0 mg/kg, clonal expansion was seen in both CD4+ and CD8+ blood T cells between baseline and week 6. Antigen specificity was not determined for the clonally expanded peripheral T cells. Low levels of normalized T-cell clonal expansion were also seen in some nonresponding patients. On average, CD8+ T cells showed more expanded clones than CD4+ T cells after ivuxolimab.

The trial excluded patients who had a history of autoimmune disease or who were on systemic immunosuppression. Peripheral blood for TCR sequencing was collected from all dose cohorts at baseline, on cycle 4 day 1, and on cycle 7 day 1. Samples were obtained from an open-label, multicenter, first-in-human phase I dose-escalation trial of ivuxolimab. Adults with locally advanced or metastatic melanoma, renal cell, hepatocellular, or head and neck squamous cell carcinoma were enrolled in the trial. Before TCR sequencing, CD4+ T cells and CD8+ T cells from peripheral blood were sorted into separate populations. Concerning this clone: What this receptor recognizes is not known. No quality values exist for individual bases; no much larger clone is one base distant.

To sequence the TCRbeta CDR3 region, genomic DNA was isolated from the sorted cells. TCRbeta CDR3 regions were sequenced using the immunoSEQ Assay. The table comes from immuneACCESS by way of TCRdb, which keeps in-frame sequences with V and J called. Part of the clones is missing from these tables; in studies checked, under half for an unresolved V gene and the rest for unknown reasons. The table for this sample lists some 39,000 clones; about nine tenths of them were counted only once. Over 5.5% of the sample belongs to the ten largest clones. This specimen was CD4+ or CD8+ T cells sorted from blood, taken in a trial of the OX40 agonist ivuxolimab. This sequence was found in an adult with an advanced solid tumor such as melanoma, head and neck, liver or kidney cancer.

The sequenced DNA: TGTGCCAGCAGCTTGTTTTCGGGGTCAGGCACCGGGGAGCTGTTTTTT. Its translation is CASSLFSGSGTGELFF. The sequence links TRBV5-4 to TRBJ2-2, and the D gene may be TRBD2, 5 bases matching. V is clipped by 1 base and J by 4 bases, and the sequence between their germline boundaries is 14 bases long. From a lookup of the germline V gene (reference sequence), CDR1 and CDR2 are SGHNT and YYREEE. Spanning cysteine to phenylalanine, the CDR3 consists of 16 amino acids. Here the CDR3 DNA is all that survives: 48 bases in frame from base 1.